The clone carrying this T cell receptor beta chain was seen repeatedly, ten times or more. This sample stems from a study of T-cell reconstitution after alpha-beta-depleted transplantation in children. This sample's TCRbeta library carried unique molecular identifier barcodes. TCRdb re-called the PCR reads with MiXCR, one entry per CDR3 protein. The sample includes 90,000 to 120,000 distinct CDR3 sequences, 5.5% to 6.5% seen only once; the top ten take roughly 23%. Deletions cut 0 bases from V and 7 bases from J, with 10 bases between. From germline, CDR1 is MNHEY and CDR2 SVGAGI. The CDR3 covers 13 residues.

This clonotype originated in a male patient under 10 years old who had a stem cell transplant for acute lymphoblastic leukemia, so the T cells may come from the graft donor. This sample comprised PBMCs, mostly from graft donor cells, obtained 360 days after TCRalphabeta/CD19-depleted stem cell transplant. V usage is TRBV6-5 and J usage is TRBJ2-7; maybe TRBD2 (6 bases). CDR3 bases: TGTGCCAGCAGTTACTCTGGGGGGTCGGAGCAGTACTTC. Translating it yields CASSYSGGSEQYF.